This is a list of T cell receptor beta chains from one sample in a study of blood T cell repertoires in COVID-19. TCRdb keeps only in-frame clones here, not all; method: immunoSEQ multiplex PCR. Seen here are 200,000 to 300,000 clones, around nine tenths observed once, and the top ten hold over 7.5%. Input material: peripheral blood. The source is a middle-aged man who had recovered from COVID-19. Each CDR3 is given with its conserved first and last residue. D genes are given only for firm matches. Clone sizes are given selectively: once, few, many, or a class where the clone is expanded.

D gene: TRBD1; V gene: TRBV9; clone size: .; J gene: TRBJ1-1; CDR3 protein: CASNLGQGIDTEAFF; CDR3 DNA: TGTGCCAGCAACCTAGGACAGGGGATAGACACTGAAGCTTTCTTT
D gene: TRBD2; V gene: TRBV7-8; clone size: once; J gene: TRBJ2-1; CDR3 protein: CASSLTSGGGYEQFF; CDR3 DNA: TGTGCCAGCAGCTTGACTAGCGGGGGAGGCTATGAGCAGTTCTTC
D gene: .; V gene: TRBV5-6; clone size: .; J gene: TRBJ1-4; CDR3 protein: CASSLAGGRVEKLFF; CDR3 DNA: TGTGCCAGCAGCTTGGCCGGGGGGCGGGTTGAAAAACTGTTTTTT
D gene: .; V gene: TRBV21-1; clone size: .; J gene: TRBJ2-7; CDR3 protein: CASSTDHLPREVGYF; CDR3 DNA: TGTGCCAGCAGTACGGACCATCTGCCGCGGGAGGTAGGGTACTTC
D gene: .; V gene: TRBV9; clone size: once; J gene: TRBJ1-2; CDR3 protein: CASSVSAGRNYGYTF; CDR3 DNA: TGTGCCAGCAGCGTATCGGCAGGCCGGAACTATGGCTACACCTTC
D gene: .; V gene: TRBV6-4; clone size: .; J gene: TRBJ2-1; CDR3 protein: CASSDSYRGSANEQFF; CDR3 DNA: TGTGCCAGCAGTGACTCCTACCGGGGATCAGCCAATGAGCAGTTCTTC
D gene: TRBD1; V gene: TRBV3-1/TRBV3-2; clone size: .; J gene: TRBJ2-3; CDR3 protein: CASSLDRVRDTQYF; CDR3 DNA: TGTGCCAGCAGTTTGGACAGGGTTAGAGATACGCAGTATTTT
D gene: .; V gene: TRBV19; clone size: few; J gene: TRBJ2-2; CDR3 protein: CASKGGALNTGELFF; CDR3 DNA: TGTGCCAGTAAAGGGGGGGCACTCAACACCGGGGAGCTGTTTTTT
D gene: TRBD2; V gene: TRBV30; clone size: .; J gene: TRBJ2-1; CDR3 protein: CAWSAGMYNEQFF; CDR3 DNA: TGTGCCTGGTCAGCGGGAATGTACAATGAGCAGTTCTTC
D gene: TRBD2; V gene: TRBV6-4; clone size: .; J gene: TRBJ2-5; CDR3 protein: CASSVGGGQGETQYF; CDR3 DNA: TGTGCCAGCAGCGTTGGGGGGGGTCAAGGGGAGACCCAGTACTTC
D gene: .; V gene: TRBV5-5; clone size: .; J gene: TRBJ2-7; CDR3 protein: CASSFVGGYEQYF; CDR3 DNA: TGTGCCAGCAGCTTCGTGGGAGGATACGAGCAGTACTTC
D gene: .; V gene: TRBV30; clone size: .; J gene: TRBJ2-3; CDR3 protein: CAWSVSGNTQYF; CDR3 DNA: TGTGCCTGGAGTGTATCCGGGAATACGCAGTATTTT
D gene: .; V gene: TRBV3-1/TRBV3-2; clone size: once; J gene: TRBJ1-2; CDR3 protein: CASSQDTVNYGYTF; CDR3 DNA: TGTGCCAGCAGCCAAGACACAGTTAACTATGGCTACACCTTC
D gene: .; V gene: TRBV12-3/TRBV12-4; clone size: few; J gene: TRBJ2-5; CDR3 protein: CASTRGKTQYF; CDR3 DNA: TGTGCCAGCACCCGGGGGAAGACCCAGTACTTC
D gene: .; V gene: TRBV14; clone size: .; J gene: TRBJ2-6; CDR3 protein: CASSQDRSSGANVLTF; CDR3 DNA: TGTGCCAGCAGCCAAGACAGGTCGTCAGGGGCCAACGTCCTGACTTTC
D gene: .; V gene: TRBV5-1; clone size: .; J gene: TRBJ2-5; CDR3 protein: CASSLATGKETQYF; CDR3 DNA: TGCGCCAGCAGCTTGGCAACGGGGAAAGAGACCCAGTACTTC
D gene: TRBD2; V gene: TRBV7-8; clone size: .; J gene: TRBJ2-7; CDR3 protein: CASSSQRGKLYEQYF; CDR3 DNA: TGTGCCAGCAGTTCCCAGCGGGGAAAACTCTACGAGCAGTACTTC
D gene: TRBD2; V gene: TRBV7-2; clone size: .; J gene: TRBJ2-3; CDR3 protein: CASSYSGGLVDTQYF; CDR3 DNA: TGTGCCAGCAGCTACAGCGGGGGGCTCGTGGATACGCAGTATTTT
D gene: .; V gene: TRBV19; clone size: .; J gene: TRBJ1-2; CDR3 protein: CASSIATNYGYTF; CDR3 DNA: TGTGCCAGTAGTATCGCTACCAACTATGGCTACACCTTC
D gene: TRBD1; V gene: TRBV2; clone size: .; J gene: TRBJ1-2; CDR3 protein: CASSGDRSYGYTF; CDR3 DNA: TGTGCCAGCAGTGGGGACAGGAGCTATGGCTACACCTTC
D gene: TRBD2; V gene: TRBV19; clone size: .; J gene: TRBJ2-1; CDR3 protein: CASRSGTSVNEQFF; CDR3 DNA: TGTGCCAGTAGATCCGGGACTAGCGTCAATGAGCAGTTCTTC
D gene: .; V gene: TRBV9; clone size: .; J gene: TRBJ2-7; CDR3 protein: CASSVAHGSSAGEQYF; CDR3 DNA: TGTGCCAGCAGCGTAGCGCATGGGTCGTCAGCGGGCGAGCAGTACTTC
D gene: .; V gene: TRBV10-3; clone size: .; J gene: TRBJ1-3; CDR3 protein: CAIKGGAGSGNTIYF; CDR3 DNA: TGTGCCATCAAGGGCGGGGCAGGGTCCGGAAACACCATATATTTT
D gene: .; V gene: TRBV5-4; clone size: .; J gene: TRBJ2-5; CDR3 protein: CASSLVSRVETQYF; CDR3 DNA: TGTGCCAGCAGCTTGGTATCCAGGGTGGAGACCCAGTACTTC
D gene: TRBD2; V gene: TRBV30; clone size: .; J gene: TRBJ2-1; CDR3 protein: CAWSVNRGRGGEQFF; CDR3 DNA: TGTGCCTGGAGTGTAAATCGCGGGAGGGGGGGTGAGCAGTTCTTC
D gene: .; V gene: TRBV7-2; clone size: few; J gene: TRBJ1-5; CDR3 protein: CASSRNWEGSQPQHF; CDR3 DNA: TGTGCCAGCAGCCGTAATTGGGAGGGGAGTCAGCCCCAGCATTTT
D gene: TRBD1; V gene: TRBV18; clone size: .; J gene: TRBJ1-3; CDR3 protein: CASSPRDRGAGNTIYF; CDR3 DNA: TGTGCCAGCTCACCAAGGGACAGGGGGGCTGGAAACACCATATATTTT
D gene: .; V gene: TRBV5-8; clone size: .; J gene: TRBJ1-5; CDR3 protein: CASSLGTKSNQPQHF; CDR3 DNA: TGTGCCAGCAGCTTGGGCACAAAGAGCAATCAGCCCCAGCATTTT
D gene: TRBD1; V gene: TRBV19; clone size: .; J gene: TRBJ1-5; CDR3 protein: CASSIRQGVPQHF; CDR3 DNA: TGTGCCAGTAGTATCCGACAGGGTGTGCCCCAGCATTTT
D gene: TRBD2; V gene: TRBV19; clone size: .; J gene: TRBJ2-7; CDR3 protein: CASSRGLAGADEQYF; CDR3 DNA: TGTGCCAGTAGTAGGGGACTAGCGGGAGCAGACGAGCAGTACTTC
D gene: TRBD2; V gene: TRBV28; clone size: .; J gene: TRBJ2-1; CDR3 protein: CASSGLAVYNEQFF; CDR3 DNA: TGTGCCAGCTCGGGACTAGCGGTTTACAATGAGCAGTTCTTC
D gene: .; V gene: TRBV3-1/TRBV3-2; clone size: .; J gene: TRBJ1-4; CDR3 protein: CASSQAGGYEKLFF; CDR3 DNA: TGTGCCAGCAGCCAAGCGGGGGGGTATGAAAAACTGTTTTTT
D gene: TRBD1; V gene: TRBV6-5; clone size: .; J gene: TRBJ1-1; CDR3 protein: CASSPGTARNTEAFF; CDR3 DNA: TGTGCCAGCAGCCCCGGGACAGCCCGAAACACTGAAGCTTTCTTT
D gene: .; V gene: TRBV5-8; clone size: .; J gene: TRBJ2-3; CDR3 protein: CASSLGVSAMSSTDTQYF; CDR3 DNA: TGTGCCAGCAGCTTGGGGGTTAGCGCAATGTCTAGCACAGATACGCAGTATTTT
D gene: .; V gene: TRBV21-1; clone size: .; J gene: TRBJ1-3; CDR3 protein: CASSNSRGNTIYF; CDR3 DNA: TGTGCCAGCAGCAATAGCAGAGGAAACACCATATATTTT
D gene: .; V gene: TRBV12-3/TRBV12-4; clone size: .; J gene: TRBJ1-5; CDR3 protein: CASSTQGNQPQHF; CDR3 DNA: TGTGCCAGCAGCACACAGGGAAATCAGCCCCAGCATTTT
D gene: TRBD1; V gene: TRBV19; clone size: .; J gene: TRBJ1-2; CDR3 protein: CASSIATIQGGHGYTF; CDR3 DNA: TGTGCCAGTAGTATAGCCACAATACAGGGGGGACATGGCTACACCTTC
D gene: .; V gene: TRBV10-3; clone size: .; J gene: TRBJ2-3; CDR3 protein: CASSLTGSTDTQYF; CDR3 DNA: TGTGCCTCCAGCCTAACAGGGAGCACAGATACGCAGTATTTT
D gene: TRBD2; V gene: TRBV5-1; clone size: once; J gene: TRBJ2-7; CDR3 protein: CASSPRTSGHSYEQYF; CDR3 DNA: TGCGCCAGCAGCCCCAGGACTAGCGGGCATTCCTACGAGCAGTACTTC
D gene: TRBD1; V gene: TRBV19; clone size: .; J gene: TRBJ1-4; CDR3 protein: CASTPPGTGAEKLFF; CDR3 DNA: TGTGCCAGTACCCCCCCCGGGACAGGGGCGGAAAAACTGTTTTTT
D gene: .; V gene: TRBV2; clone size: few; J gene: TRBJ1-2; CDR3 protein: CASSDRRPPGGYTF; CDR3 DNA: TGTGCCAGCAGTGACCGTCGACCGCCGGGAGGCTACACCTTC
D gene: .; V gene: TRBV7-2; clone size: .; J gene: TRBJ2-7; CDR3 protein: CASSLRVSPEQYF; CDR3 DNA: TGTGCCAGCAGCTTACGGGTCTCCCCCGAGCAGTACTTC
D gene: TRBD2; V gene: TRBV27; clone size: .; J gene: TRBJ2-3; CDR3 protein: CASSPRTSGTDTQYF; CDR3 DNA: TGTGCCAGCAGTCCCCGAACTAGCGGCACAGATACGCAGTATTTT
D gene: TRBD2; V gene: TRBV30; clone size: .; J gene: TRBJ2-7; CDR3 protein: CAWSFTGTIVGEQYF; CDR3 DNA: TGTGCCTGGAGTTTTACCGGGACTATCGTTGGCGAGCAGTACTTC
D gene: TRBD2; V gene: TRBV18; clone size: .; J gene: TRBJ2-3; CDR3 protein: CASSPPSGLAEPSGTQYF; CDR3 DNA: TGTGCCAGCTCACCACCGTCGGGACTAGCGGAACCCTCGGGTACGCAGTATTTT
D gene: TRBD1; V gene: TRBV5-1; clone size: .; J gene: TRBJ1-2; CDR3 protein: CASSFFRDRVLGGYTF; CDR3 DNA: TGCGCCAGCAGCTTTTTCCGGGACAGGGTGCTTGGGGGCTACACCTTC
D gene: TRBD1; V gene: TRBV10-2; clone size: .; J gene: TRBJ2-7; CDR3 protein: CASGQASSYEQYF; CDR3 DNA: TGCGCCAGCGGACAGGCGAGCTCCTACGAGCAGTACTTC